This T cell receptor (beta chain) was captured in a study of cytomegalovirus exposure and HLA in healthy donors. The study's findings and limits: Among TCR beta chains, those listed as cytomegalovirus-associated numbered around 160.

In the case of this clone: Its antigen is not identified.

Regarding donors, all were healthy bone marrow donors. The CDR3 extends over 14 amino acids. The V gene lost 4 bases and the J gene lost 2 bases, with 6 bases spanning the gap. Germline CDR1 KGHSH, CDR2 LQKENI. It was with 60 Vbeta and 13 Jbeta primers that the PCR ran. Using immunoSEQ multiplex PCR, the repertoire was profiled, and TCRdb retains in-frame clones only, with some absent. This table has some 200,000 clones, more than 75% appearing once. The sequence was collected from a girl under two years old in good health and CMV-seronegative. The specimen was PBMCs. The chain is built from TRBV18 and TRBJ1-6, with D perhaps matching TRBD1 (6 bases). The CDR3 nucleotides read TGTGCCAGCTCACGGGACACCTATAATTCACCCCTCCACTTT. It translates to CASSRDTYNSPLHF.